This T cell receptor (beta chain) was found in a study of human T cells and chemical hapten exposure. In the study overall: Doses of diphenylcyclopropenone went to the patients' scalps weekly throughout the roughly 22-week study. Regarding the study as a whole: There was alopecia in the donors, so their immune response may differ from that of healthy people.

Individual cDNA molecules received unique molecular identifiers in the library. MiXCR was run by TCRdb on the RACE reads, yielding one entry per CDR3 protein. The sample shows around 120,000 distinct CDR3 sequences, around an eighth of them seen only once. The V and J ends lost 6 bases and 6 bases, in that order; junction bases with no gene match: 8. Germline V gene sequence: CDR1 WSHSY, CDR2 SAAADI. The CDR3 consists of 15 residues. Time point of the sample: patch test 1, 2 weeks after DPC sensitization. Sample treatment: therapeutic diphenylcyclopropenone sensitization with weekly scalp DPC. The template was total RNA from unfractionated whole blood. Regarding this clonotype: Its specificity is unknown.

The chain is built from TRBV10-2 and TRBJ2-1, with 10 bases lining up with TRBD2. This specimen was whole blood, taken in connection with sensitization to the hapten diphenylcyclopropenone (DPC). This receptor was obtained from a woman aged 50 to 60 with alopecia areata. Some clones in this sample may be carry-over from other donors' samples. This chain's CDR3 is CASRAAGGPGNEQFF. DNA of the CDR3: TGCGCCAGCAGGGCAGCGGGAGGGCCGGGCAATGAGCAGTTCTTC.